The 21 T cell receptor beta chains listed next were all sequenced from one sample in a study of beta chain features in type 1 diabetes. The sequenced template was cDNA made from the entire isolated RNA. Only in-frame clones appear in the TCRdb table, and some are missing; sequencing was by immunoSEQ multiplex PCR. The sample contains 30,000 to 45,000 clones, 64% of which appear only once. The specimen was Tregs from blood. The source of these receptors is a woman under 40 in good health.

The rearrangement joins TRBV7-9 to TRBJ2-3, with 9 bases aligning to TRBD1. The CDR3 totals 14 residues. The V gene end was trimmed by 4 bases and the J gene end by 7 bases; junction bases not matched to a gene: 6. Per the germline V gene, CDR1 is SEHNR and CDR2 is FQNEAQ (reference sequence). CDR3: CASSSRTGVNTQYF. The CDR3 bases are TGTGCCAGCAGCTCGAGGACAGGGGTAAATACGCAGTATTTT.

CDR3 sequence reads: CASSLVAGGQETQYF. The CDR3 DNA follows: TGTGCCAGCAGCTTAGTAGCGGGAGGGCAGGAGACCCAGTACTTC. This chain links TRBV11-2 with TRBJ2-5; TRBD2 matches at 11 bases. The CDR3 spans 15 residues. CDR1 and CDR2 (germline): SGHAT, FQNNGV. V was clipped by 1 base and J by 5 bases; unmatched bases: 3.

V is TRBV7-6 and J is TRBJ1-4; 11 nucleotides agree with TRBD1. V trimming: 4 bases; J trimming: 8 bases; junction bases outside the gene matches: 3. CDR3 size: 14 residues. Germline CDR1 and CDR2: SGHVS and FNYEAQ. The CDR3 DNA sequence: TGTGCCAGCAGCTCGGGACAGGGGGGGGAAAAACTGTTTTTT. Protein sequence: CASSSGQGGEKLFF.

The J gene is TRBJ2-2, the V gene TRBV7-9; D may be TRBD1 (5 bases). Germline V CDR1 and CDR2: SEHNR, FQNEAQ (reference sequence). CDR3 length: 16 amino acids. The V end was cut by 6 bases, the J end by 8 bases, with 22 bases between. In DNA, the CDR3 is TGTGCCAGCAGTCTCAGAGTGCAGGGAAACGTTGGGGAGCTGTTTTTT. Translation: CASSLRVQGNVGELFF.

V usage is TRBV7-9 and J usage is TRBJ1-2; D may be TRBD1 (5 bases). The germline V and J ends were trimmed by 1 base and 7 bases, with 10 bases remaining between them. Germline V lookup: CDR1 SEHNR, CDR2 FQNEAQ (reference sequence). The CDR3 covers 13 residues. The CDR3 region is CASSLVGGPGYTF. In DNA, the CDR3 is TGTGCCAGCAGCTTAGTCGGGGGTCCTGGCTACACCTTC.

The chain uses TRBV19 and TRBJ1-3; D not certain. Trimming removed 7 bases from V and 0 bases from J, with 10 bases in between. Germline V CDR1 and CDR2: LNHDA, SQIVND (reference sequence). The length of the CDR3 is 14 residues. The CDR3 loop reads CASKQPTSGNTIYF. The DNA of the CDR3 is TGTGCCAGTAAACAGCCTACCTCTGGAAACACCATATATTTT.

This clone occurred once. The chain employs TRBV30 and TRBJ2-7; 8 positions match TRBD1. V lost 5 bases and J lost 4; bases outside the gene matches: 10. The CDR3 has 14 residues. The germline gives CDR1 GTSNPN, CDR2 SVGIG (reference sequence). The CDR3 is CAWRQQGERYEQYF. The CDR3 bases are TGTGCCTGGCGTCAACAGGGGGAACGATACGAGCAGTACTTC. The entire variable domain, with the rest obtained from reference TRBV30 and TRBJ2-7, is as follows: SQTIHQWPATLVQPVGSPLSLECTVEGTSNPNLYWYRQAAGRGLQLLFYSVGIGQISSEVPQNLSASRPQDRQFILSSKKLLLSDSGFYLCAWRQQGERYEQYFGPGTRLTVT.

This clone came up a few times. The chain employs TRBV7-8 and TRBJ2-1; 11 positions match TRBD2. The germline V gene encodes CDR1 SGHVS and CDR2 FQNEAQ. The CDR3 loop spans 19 amino acids. V shed 1 base and J 4 bases; nucleotides not matched to a gene: 12. For the CDR3, the DNA is TGTGCCAGCAGCTTAGGGCGGACTAGCGGGTCCCCGGGTTACAATGAGCAGTTCTTC. Amino acid sequence: CASSLGRTSGSPGYNEQFF.

The chain is built from TRBV7-2 and TRBJ2-1, with D perhaps TRBD2 (5 bases). The CDR3 length is 15 residues. Trimming stripped 6 bases from V and 0 bases from J, with 12 bases between. CDR1 SGHTA and CDR2 FQGNSA come from the germline V gene. The CDR3 loop reads CASRISGSSYNEQFF. The DNA of the CDR3 is TGTGCCAGCAGAATCAGCGGAAGCTCCTACAATGAGCAGTTCTTC.

This clone was found a few times. The chain carries TRBV5-1 and TRBJ2-7; perhaps TRBD1 as D (5 bases). The germline V and J ends were trimmed by 0 bases and 3 bases, with 13 bases remaining between them. The CDR3 extends over 15 amino acids. Germline V gene lookup returns CDR1 SGHRS and CDR2 YFSETQ. The DNA of the CDR3 is TGCGCCAGCAGCTTGGCCGTCCCAGGGAACTACGAGCAGTACTTC. Encoded protein: CASSLAVPGNYEQYF. The variable domain in full, with the rest retrieved from reference TRBV5-1 and TRBJ2-7, is KAGVTQTPRYLIKTRGQQVTLSCSPISGHRSVSWYQQTPGQGLQFLFEYFSETQRNKGNFPGRFSGRQFSNSRSEMNVSTLELGDSALYLCASSLAVPGNYEQYFGPGTRLTVT.

The V call is TRBV7-8, the J call TRBJ2-5; D gene ambiguous. Trimming pared 5 bases from V and 5 bases from J, leaving 15 bases between. The germline V gene has CDR1 SGHVS and CDR2 FQNEAQ. CDR3 length: 14 residues. In DNA, the CDR3 is TGTGCCAGCAGCACCTCGGGTTCCTCGGAGACCCAGTACTTC. This encodes CASSTSGSSETQYF.

CDR3 loop: CATSGLGSVDTQYF. As DNA, the CDR3 is TGTGCCACCTCGGGATTAGGGTCCGTAGATACGCAGTATTTT. The chain has TRBV27 and TRBJ2-3; D is possibly TRBD2 (5 bases). Germline CDR1 MNHEY, CDR2 SMNVEV (reference sequence). V was shortened by 10 bases and J by 5 bases, with 19 bases between the two germline ends. The CDR3 is 14 residues long.

The chain links TRBV7-2 to TRBJ2-3, with 12 bases identical to TRBD1. The germline V gene encodes CDR1 SGHTA and CDR2 FQGNSA. J was trimmed by 3 bases and V by 4 bases; bases with no gene match: 8. The CDR3 runs 17 residues. CDR3 in amino acids: CASSSRDRGPWTDTQYF. The CDR3 region has the DNA TGTGCCAGCAGCTCCCGGGACAGGGGGCCGTGGACAGATACGCAGTATTTT.

V usage is TRBV11-2 and J usage is TRBJ2-4, with a weak D call TRBD1 (7 bases). The CDR3 runs 20 residues. With 0 bases removed from V and 0 bases from J, the gap between germline ends came to 21 bases. Per the germline V gene, CDR1 is SGHAT and CDR2 is FQNNGV. CDR3: CASSLDYGRGVAVAKNIQYF. CDR3 DNA sequence: TGTGCCAGCAGCTTAGATTATGGCAGGGGGGTAGCTGTAGCCAAAAACATTCAGTACTTC. The variable domain in full, completed from reference TRBV11-2 and TRBJ2-4, reads EAGVAQSPRYKIIEKRQSVAFWCNPISGHATLYWYQQILGQGPKLLIQFQNNGVVDDSQLPKDRFSAERLKGVDSTLKIQPAKLEDSAVYLCASSLDYGRGVAVAKNIQYFGAGTRLSVL.

This chain links TRBV4-1 with TRBJ2-1, with TRBD2 matching 9 bases. The CDR3 has 15 amino acids. Germline V gives CDR1 MGHRA, CDR2 YSYEKL. V lost 2 bases and J lost 7; bases outside the gene matches: 6. CDR3 in amino acids: CASSQPGTSWNEQFF. In DNA, the CDR3 is TGCGCCAGCAGCCAACCCGGGACTAGCTGGAATGAGCAGTTCTTC.

The chain carries TRBV7-3 and TRBJ1-1; D possibly corresponds to TRBD1 (6 bases). The V end lost 1 base, the J end lost 2 bases, and 14 bases lay between the germline ends. Germline CDR1 and CDR2: SGHTA and FQGTGA. The CDR3 is made up of 16 amino acids. CDR3 amino acids: CASSLRGPGVNTEAFF. The CDR3 nucleotides read TGTGCCAGCAGCTTAAGAGGTCCAGGGGTTAACACTGAAGCTTTCTTT.

With respect to this clone: Other DNA sequences in the sample encode the same CDR3. V usage is TRBV28 and J usage is TRBJ2-7, with TRBD2 as a possible D gene (6 bases). Trimming cost V 6 bases and J 6 bases, with 21 bases left between them. Per the germline V gene, CDR1 is MDHEN and CDR2 is SYDVKM. The CDR3 loop spans 15 amino acids. Here the CDR3 reads CASRTGLAGLGEQYF. The CDR3 coding sequence is TGTGCCAGCAGAACCGGACTGGCGGGATTGGGCGAGCAGTACTTC.

This clone was found a few times. This chain connects TRBV10-3 to TRBJ2-5, with 11 bases aligning to TRBD2. After removal of 6 bases from V and 1 base from J, the junction contained 4 bases not matched to a gene. CDR1 ENHRY and CDR2 SYGVKD come from the germline V gene. The CDR3 runs 15 residues. The CDR3, as DNA: TGTGCCATCAGACCCGGGACTAGCGGCCAAGAGACCCAGTACTTC. Translation gives CAIRPGTSGQETQYF.

The chain uses TRBV10-3 and TRBJ1-5; no clear D. CDR3 length: 13 residues. V was clipped by 3 bases and J by 7 bases, with 10 bases between them. The germline V gene has CDR1 ENHRY and CDR2 SYGVKD. The CDR3 sequence is CAISDGSGQPQHF. CDR3 coding DNA: TGTGCCATCAGTGACGGAAGCGGGCAGCCCCAGCATTTT.

The rearrangement joins TRBV18 to TRBJ2-5; TRBD2 agrees at 8 bases. The CDR3 covers 16 residues. Unmatched junction bases numbered 20, after V lost 6 bases and J lost 11 bases. Germline lookup yields CDR1 KGHSH and CDR2 LQKENI. Written as DNA, the CDR3 is TGTGCCAGCTCCCTGACCGGGACTAGGTTTCTAAAGGAGCAGTACTTC. This encodes CASSLTGTRFLKEQYF.

The chain employs TRBV27 and TRBJ2-7; possible D gene TRBD2, 6 bases. Germline V CDR1 and CDR2: MNHEY, SMNVEV (reference sequence). This CDR3 region has 13 residues. Trimming left V 3 bases short and J 6 bases short, with 12 bases between. In nucleotides, the CDR3 is TGTGCCAGCAGTTTTGGAGGAGGGGTCGAGCAGTACTTC. It translates to CASSFGGGVEQYF.